The clone carrying this T cell receptor (beta chain) was counted a few times. Its antigen is unidentified. This record comes from a study of cytomegalovirus exposure and HLA in healthy donors. General study findings and limits: With later analysis, a missense DCLRE1C variant became linked to TCR beta V- and J-gene trimming. Both high specificity and high sensitivity reportedly marked the classifier's diagnosis of cytomegalovirus status.

PCR involved 60 Vbeta and 13 Jbeta primers. Method: immunoSEQ multiplex PCR; TCRdb's copy keeps in-frame clones and lacks some. The sample lists some 65,000 clones, 55% to 65% occurring once. Per the germline V gene, CDR1 is SNHLY and CDR2 is FYNNEI. The V gene lost 2 bases and the J gene lost 7 bases, with 12 bases spanning the gap. The CDR3 is 14 residues long. The chain is built from TRBV2 and TRBJ1-5; tentatively, D is TRBD1 (5 bases). This clonotype originated in a man aged 30 to 39 in good health and CMV-seronegative. Sequencing input: PBMCs. The CDR3 loop reads CASSEMRGGQPQHF. The CDR3 region has the DNA TGTGCCAGCAGTGAAATGAGGGGAGGACAGCCCCAGCATTTT.